Following are 31 T cell receptor beta chains from one sample sequenced in a study of blood T cell repertoires in COVID-19. TCRdb keeps only in-frame clones here, not all; method: immunoSEQ multiplex PCR. The sample shows under 300,000 clones, around four fifths of them seen only once. The specimen was peripheral blood. These receptors originate from a man younger than 40 who had recovered from COVID-19.

V and J are TRBV19 and TRBJ2-1; no reliable D call. Between the trimmed V and J ends, which lost 6 bases and 6 bases, there was a span of 15 bases. Germline V gene data show CDR1 as LNHDA and CDR2 as SQIVND (reference sequence). CDR3 length: 14 residues. The CDR3 DNA reads TGTGCCAGTAGGGGTGCGATGGGCTTCAATGAGCAGTTCTTC. Its translation is CASRGAMGFNEQFF. The full variable domain, in which reference TRBV19 and TRBJ2-1 provide the parts outside the CDR3, is DGGITQSPKYLFRKEGQNVTLSCEQNLNHDAMYWYRQDPGQGLRLIYYSQIVNDFQKGDIAEGYSVSREKKESFPLTVTSAQKNPTAFYLCASRGAMGFNEQFFGPGTRLTVL.

This chain uses TRBV18 with TRBJ1-5; D ambiguous. The germline V gene encodes CDR1 KGHSH and CDR2 LQKENI. The germline V and J ends were trimmed by 1 base and 6 bases, with 13 bases remaining between them. This CDR3 contains 15 residues. As DNA, the CDR3 is TGTGCCAGCTCACCACAACATCCCGCAGGTCAGCCCCAGCATTTT. Its translation: CASSPQHPAGQPQHF.

The V call is TRBV18, the J call TRBJ1-1, with 8 bases identical to TRBD1. CDR1 is KGHSH and CDR2 is LQKENI in the germline V gene. CDR3 size: 14 residues. V gave up 5 bases and J gave up 4 bases; unmatched junction bases: 6. The CDR3 DNA reads as TGTGCCAGCTCATCCCAGGGGGCCAGCACTGAAGCTTTCTTT. It yields the protein CASSSQGASTEAFF. Full variable domain (outside the CDR3, taken from reference TRBV18 and TRBJ1-1): NAGVMQNPRHLVRRRGQEARLRCSPMKGHSHVYWYRQLPEEGLKFMVYLQKENIIDESGMPKERFSAEFPKEGPSILRIQQVVRGDSAAYFCASSSQGASTEAFFGQGTRLTVV.

The chain combines TRBV7-3 with TRBJ1-1; 7 bases fit TRBD1. Germline V CDR1 and CDR2: SGHTA, FQGTGA. This CDR3 has 18 residues. The V and J ends lost 6 bases and 0 bases, in that order; junction bases with no gene match: 16. The CDR3 DNA is TGTGCCAGCAGTCAATACGGACAGGCTACCTCCATGAACACTGAAGCTTTCTTT. It is translated as CASSQYGQATSMNTEAFF.

The chain employs TRBV10-3 and TRBJ1-1; D unresolved. Trimming removed 2 bases at V and 0 bases at J, with 7 bases between. Germline V gene data show CDR1 as ENHRY and CDR2 as SYGVKD. The CDR3 extends over 14 amino acids. The CDR3 DNA sequence: TGTGCCATCAGTGAGAAAGAGCTGAACACTGAAGCTTTCTTT. Amino acid sequence: CAISEKELNTEAFF.

The chain carries TRBV5-1 and TRBJ2-6, with 7 bases lining up with TRBD1. CDR1 SGHRS and CDR2 YFSETQ come from the germline V gene. The CDR3 sequence is 18 residues long. The J segment lost 0 bases and the V segment lost 2 bases, leaving 8 bases of the junction unmatched. The CDR3 DNA follows: TGCGCCAGCAGCTTAGAGGGGGCAAAGATCTCTGGGGCCAACGTCCTGACTTTC. This codes for CASSLEGAKISGANVLTF.

The chain has TRBV11-2 and TRBJ1-3; possibly TRBD1 for D (6 bases). Germline V gene lookup returns CDR1 SGHAT and CDR2 FQNNGV. Trimming stripped 6 bases from V and 8 bases from J, with 11 bases between. CDR3 length: 12 amino acids. For the CDR3, the DNA is TGTGCCAGCAGGGAAGGGGGAGACACCATATATTTT. Translating gives CASREGGDTIYF.

The rearrangement links TRBV5-6 to TRBJ1-4, with D possibly being TRBD1 (6 bases). Germline V gene sequence: CDR1 SGHDT, CDR2 YYEEEE. The CDR3 is 14 residues long. V was shortened by 4 bases and J by 3 bases, with 10 bases between the two germline ends. The DNA for the CDR3 is TGTGCCAGCAGCCATGGACAGCCTAATGAAAAACTGTTTTTT. It is translated as CASSHGQPNEKLFF.

This sequence joins TRBV28 and TRBJ2-1; 8 bases map to TRBD1. CDR1 is MDHEN and CDR2 is SYDVKM in the germline V gene. The CDR3 runs 12 residues. The ends lost 6 bases at V and 10 bases at J; junction bases unmatched: 5. CDR3: CASSPDREEQFF. CDR3 coding DNA: TGTGCCAGCAGCCCGGACAGGGAAGAGCAGTTCTTC.

J is TRBJ1-4 and V is TRBV4-1; TRBD1 matches at 7 bases. This CDR3 has 18 residues. V shed 4 bases, J shed 8 bases, and the junction held 19 bases outside the gene matches. Per the germline V gene, CDR1 is MGHRA and CDR2 is YSYEKL. CDR3 region: CASSPWQGGREAIEKLFF. The CDR3 bases are TGCGCCAGCAGCCCATGGCAGGGGGGAAGGGAAGCCATAGAAAAACTGTTTTTT.

This clone was counted between two and nine times. The chain employs TRBV29-1 and TRBJ1-2, with D possibly being TRBD1 (5 bases). The V and J ends lost 5 bases and 4 bases respectively, with 11 bases between them. Germline CDR1 reads SQVTM; CDR2 reads ANQGSEA. The length of the CDR3 is 12 residues. CDR3 coding DNA: TGCAGCGTTAACCAGGGTGGCTATGGCTACACCTTC. Translating gives CSVNQGGYGYTF.

This chain connects TRBV18 to TRBJ2-1, with D maybe TRBD1 (6 bases). V was trimmed by 3 bases and J by 3 bases, leaving 15 bases between them. From germline, CDR1 is KGHSH and CDR2 LQKENI. This CDR3 contains 16 residues. The CDR3: CASSPLRQGLYNEQFF. CDR3 nucleotides: TGTGCCAGCTCACCCCTCCGGCAGGGGCTCTACAATGAGCAGTTCTTC.

In DNA form, the CDR3 reads TGTGCCAGTACCCCAGCTAACTATGGCTACACCTTC. Protein product: CASTPANYGYTF. The chain has TRBV19 and TRBJ1-2; D is undetermined. Germline values: CDR1 LNHDA, CDR2 SQIVND (reference sequence). This CDR3 spans 12 amino acids. The V end was cut by 7 bases, the J end by 0 bases, with 6 bases between.

The table lists this clone with a few counts. The chain joins TRBV10-3 to TRBJ2-2; 7 positions agree with TRBD1. Germline CDR1 is ENHRY and CDR2 is SYGVKD. CDR3 length: 15 residues. J was trimmed by 7 bases and V by 4 bases; bases with no gene match: 9. CDR3 amino acids: CAISGTTGLGGELFF. The CDR3 coding sequence is TGTGCCATCAGTGGAACGACAGGGCTTGGCGGGGAGCTGTTTTTT.

CDR3 nucleotide sequence: TGTGCCAGCAGCTTAGAACTAGCGGGGGGGCAAGAGTTCTTC. This codes for CASSLELAGGQEFF. The rearrangement uses TRBV7-8 and TRBJ2-1; TRBD2 matches at 13 bases. CDR3 length equals 14 residues. Looked up from germline, CDR1 is SGHVS and CDR2 is FQNEAQ. V was clipped by 1 base and J by 14 bases; unmatched bases: 5.

The chain carries TRBV10-3 and TRBJ2-5; TRBD1 matches at 10 bases. Germline V CDR1 and CDR2: ENHRY, SYGVKD. The CDR3 totals 14 residues. V dropped 6 bases and J dropped 5; count of bases not matched to a gene: 6. This CDR3 reads CAISRDRGWETQYF. The CDR3 region has the DNA TGTGCCATCAGCCGGGACAGGGGATGGGAGACCCAGTACTTC.

This clone was recorded a few times. The chain is built from TRBV4-1 and TRBJ2-2, with TRBD2 as a possible D gene (6 bases). Looked up from germline, CDR1 is MGHRA and CDR2 is YSYEKL. The V end lost 1 base, the J end lost 2 bases, and 8 bases lay between the germline ends. CDR3 length: 15 amino acids. CDR3 in amino acids: CASSQGGENTGELFF. The CDR3 nucleotides are TGCGCCAGCAGCCAAGGGGGGGAAAACACCGGGGAGCTGTTTTTT.

This clone was observed once. The chain couples TRBV2 to TRBJ2-5; tentatively, D is TRBD2 (5 bases). V was pared by 8 bases and J by 7 bases, with 20 bases between. The CDR3 has 14 residues. The V gene's germline CDR1 is SNHLY and CDR2 FYNNEI. This CDR3 reads CASRKEDFSGTQYF. CDR3 nucleotides: TGTGCCAGCCGCAAGGAGGACTTCTCGGGGACCCAGTACTTC.

The gene calls are TRBV6-5 and TRBJ1-2, with D hard to call. Trimming removed 0 bases at V and 6 bases at J, with 11 bases between. From germline, CDR1 is MNHEY and CDR2 SVGAGI. CDR3 length: 14 amino acids. DNA for the CDR3: TGTGCCAGCAGTTACTCTTCGGGGTTGGATGGCTACACCTTC. Its protein product is CASSYSSGLDGYTF.

This clone occurred once. This chain connects TRBV9 to TRBJ1-3; D unresolved. CDR3 length equals 15 residues. Trimming removed 4 bases at V and 0 bases at J, with 11 bases between. From germline, CDR1 is SGDLS and CDR2 YYNGEE. The DNA for the CDR3 is TGTGCCAGCAGCCCCCGACAAGCCTCTGGAAACACCATATATTTT. This translates into CASSPRQASGNTIYF. The whole variable domain, filled in from reference TRBV9 and TRBJ1-3, reads DSGVTQTPKHLITATGQRVTLRCSPRSGDLSVYWYQQSLDQGLQFLIQYYNGEERAKGNILERFSAQQFPDLHSELNLSSLELGDSALYFCASSPRQASGNTIYFGEGSWLTVV.

The chain links TRBV18 to TRBJ2-5; tentatively, D is TRBD1 (5 bases). The germline gives CDR1 KGHSH, CDR2 LQKENI. This CDR3 has 17 amino acids. V dropped 4 bases and J dropped 5 bases, with 23 bases sitting between them. CDR3 sequence (DNA): TGTGCCAGCTCACTTGCATTTCGAGCGACAGCTCGGGAGACCCAGTACTTC. It encodes CASSLAFRATARETQYF.

This chain links TRBV29-1 with TRBJ2-1, with a tentative D call TRBD1 (6 bases). Trimming removed 3 bases from V and 15 bases from J, with 15 bases in between. Per the germline V gene, CDR1 is SQVTM and CDR2 is ANQGSEA. The length of the CDR3 is 11 residues. The CDR3 protein is CSVDGRQETFF. The CDR3 DNA sequence: TGCAGCGTTGATGGGAGACAGGAGACGTTCTTC.

The chain couples TRBV5-8 to TRBJ1-2; D call uncertain. The V and J ends lost 0 bases and 4 bases respectively, with 7 bases between them. Germline CDR1 SGHTS, CDR2 YDEGEE. The CDR3 loop spans 13 amino acids. CDR3 sequence reads: CASSLAEGYGYTF. CDR3 in DNA: TGTGCCAGCAGCTTGGCCGAGGGCTATGGCTACACCTTC. Based on the CDR3 plus reference TRBV5-8 and TRBJ1-2, the full variable domain is EAGVTQSPTHLIKTRGQQATLRCSPISGHTSVYWYQQALGLGLQFLLWYDEGEERNRGNFPPRFSGRQFPNYSSELNVNALELEDSALYLCASSLAEGYGYTFGSGTRLTVV.

Note on this clone: Other nucleotide sequences in the sample specify the same CDR3. The chain is built from TRBV5-1 and TRBJ2-2; unclear D gene. The CDR3 covers 15 residues. The germline V gene encodes CDR1 SGHRS and CDR2 YFSETQ. Between the trimmed V and J ends, which lost 0 bases and 0 bases, there was a span of 6 bases. CDR3 amino acids: CASSLGQTNTGELFF. The CDR3 coding sequence is TGCGCCAGCAGCTTGGGCCAGACGAACACCGGGGAGCTGTTTTTT.

The V call is TRBV19, the J call TRBJ1-4; D is possibly TRBD1 (5 bases). Deletions cut 7 bases from V and 0 bases from J, with 9 bases between. The CDR3 spans 14 residues. Germline CDR1 LNHDA, CDR2 SQIVND (reference sequence). The CDR3 here is CASKEQATNEKLFF. Written as DNA, the CDR3 is TGTGCCAGTAAGGAACAGGCAACTAATGAAAAACTGTTTTTT.

This rearrangement joins TRBV12-3 or TRBV12-4 to TRBJ1-2; TRBD1 aligns across 7 bases. The CDR3 extends over 13 amino acids. After removal of 5 bases from V and 3 bases from J, the junction contained 3 bases not matched to a gene. CDR3 sequence: CASSHRGDYGYTF. CDR3 in DNA: TGTGCCAGCAGTCACAGGGGCGACTATGGCTACACCTTC.

The gene calls are TRBV9 and TRBJ1-2; D gene uncertain. The germline V gene has CDR1 SGDLS and CDR2 YYNGEE. The ends were cut back, 0 bases at V and 4 bases at J, with 10 bases in the middle. The CDR3 extends over 14 amino acids. The CDR3 nucleotides read TGTGCCAGCAGCGTAGGCGGCACATCCTATGGCTACACCTTC. Translating it yields CASSVGGTSYGYTF.

The gene calls are TRBV19 and TRBJ1-1, with 7 bases aligning to TRBD1. J lost 3 bases, V lost 5 bases, and 3 bases had no gene match. From germline, CDR1 is LNHDA and CDR2 SQIVND (reference sequence). The length of the CDR3 is 13 residues. The CDR3 sequence is CASSVDRDTEAFF. The CDR3 nucleotides are TGTGCCAGTAGTGTTGACAGGGACACTGAAGCTTTCTTT. Filled out from reference TRBV19 and TRBJ1-1, the complete variable domain reads DGGITQSPKYLFRKEGQNVTLSCEQNLNHDAMYWYRQDPGQGLRLIYYSQIVNDFQKGDIAEGYSVSREKKESFPLTVTSAQKNPTAFYLCASSVDRDTEAFFGQGTRLTVV.

The rearrangement uses TRBV27 and TRBJ1-5, with 8 bases that match TRBD1. Trimming removed 2 bases from V and 5 bases from J; junction bases left unmatched: 5. Germline V CDR1 and CDR2: MNHEY, SMNVEV (reference sequence). The CDR3 consists of 15 residues. CDR3 DNA: TGTGCCAGCAGTTTACTACCAGGGGGCTATCAGCCCCAGCATTTT. This gives the protein CASSLLPGGYQPQHF.

The chain has TRBV2 and TRBJ1-1; TRBD1 aligns across 7 bases. This CDR3 has 14 amino acids. The germline CDR1 and CDR2 sequences are SNHLY and FYNNEI. J lost 4 bases, V lost 0 bases, and 2 bases had no gene match. The CDR3 sequence: CASSEADRVTEAFF. DNA for the CDR3: TGTGCCAGCAGTGAAGCTGACAGGGTCACTGAAGCTTTCTTT. The complete variable domain, with remaining parts taken from reference TRBV2 and TRBJ1-1, reads EPEVTQTPSHQVTQMGQEVILRCVPISNHLYFYWYRQILGQKVEFLVSFYNNEISEKSEIFDDQFSVERPDGSNFTLKIRSTKLEDSAMYFCASSEADRVTEAFFGQGTRLTVV.

The table lists this clone with a few counts. V and J are TRBV2 and TRBJ1-1; D is ambiguous. This CDR3 spans 14 amino acids. Germline assignment: CDR1 SNHLY and CDR2 FYNNEI. Trimming shortened V by 7 bases and J by 2 bases, and 14 bases separated the two germline ends. CDR3 DNA: TGTGCCAGCACCACGAGGCTCTCAAACACTGAAGCTTTCTTT. Amino acids: CASTTRLSNTEAFF.